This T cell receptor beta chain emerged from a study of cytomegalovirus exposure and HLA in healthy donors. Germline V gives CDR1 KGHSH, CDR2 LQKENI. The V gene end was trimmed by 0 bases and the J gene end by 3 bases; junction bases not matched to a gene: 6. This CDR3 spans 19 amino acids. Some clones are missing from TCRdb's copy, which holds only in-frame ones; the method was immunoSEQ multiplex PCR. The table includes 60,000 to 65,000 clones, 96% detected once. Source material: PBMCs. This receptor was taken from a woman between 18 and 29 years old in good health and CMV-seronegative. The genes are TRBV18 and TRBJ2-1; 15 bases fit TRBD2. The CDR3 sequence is CASSPPGLAGGQFYNEQFF. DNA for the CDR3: TGTGCCAGCTCACCACCGGGACTAGCGGGAGGACAATTCTACAATGAGCAGTTCTTC.